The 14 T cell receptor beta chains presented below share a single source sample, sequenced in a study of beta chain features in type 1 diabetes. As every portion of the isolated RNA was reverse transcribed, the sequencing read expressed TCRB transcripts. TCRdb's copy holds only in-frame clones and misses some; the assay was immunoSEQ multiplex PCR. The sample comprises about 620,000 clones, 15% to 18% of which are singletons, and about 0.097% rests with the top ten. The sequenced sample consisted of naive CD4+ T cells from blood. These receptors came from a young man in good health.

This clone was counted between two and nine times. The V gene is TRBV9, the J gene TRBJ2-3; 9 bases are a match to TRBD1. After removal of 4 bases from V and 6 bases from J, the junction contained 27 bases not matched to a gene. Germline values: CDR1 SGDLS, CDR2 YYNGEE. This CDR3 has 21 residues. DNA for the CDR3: TGTGCCAGCAGCCCAAAGGGTCGAATCGACAGGGGGACACCACAAGCGGATACGCAGTATTTT. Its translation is CASSPKGRIDRGTPQADTQYF.

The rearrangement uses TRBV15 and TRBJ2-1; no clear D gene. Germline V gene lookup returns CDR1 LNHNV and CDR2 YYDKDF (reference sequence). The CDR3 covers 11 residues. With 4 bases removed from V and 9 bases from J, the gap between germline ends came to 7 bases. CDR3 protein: CATSIRSEQFF. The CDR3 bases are TGTGCCACCAGCATCAGAAGTGAGCAGTTCTTC.

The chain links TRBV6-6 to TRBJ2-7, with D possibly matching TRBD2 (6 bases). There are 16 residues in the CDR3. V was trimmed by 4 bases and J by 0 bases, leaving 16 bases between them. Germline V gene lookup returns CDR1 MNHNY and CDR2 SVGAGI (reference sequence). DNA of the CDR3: TGTGCCAGCAGTTCGCCGGGGGACTCGAGCTCCTACGAGCAGTACTTC. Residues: CASSSPGDSSSYEQYF.

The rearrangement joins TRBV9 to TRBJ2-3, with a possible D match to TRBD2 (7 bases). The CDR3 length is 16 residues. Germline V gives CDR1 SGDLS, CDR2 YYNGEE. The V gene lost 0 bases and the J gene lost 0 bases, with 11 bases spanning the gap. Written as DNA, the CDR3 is TGTGCCAGCAGCGTAGGTTCGGGGGGCAGCACAGATACGCAGTATTTT. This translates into CASSVGSGGSTDTQYF.

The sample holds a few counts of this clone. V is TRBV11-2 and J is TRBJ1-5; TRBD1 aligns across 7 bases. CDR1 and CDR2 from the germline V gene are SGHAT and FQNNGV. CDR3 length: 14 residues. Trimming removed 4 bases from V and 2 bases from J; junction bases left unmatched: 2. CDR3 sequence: CASSSDRGNQPQHF. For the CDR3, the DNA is TGTGCCAGCAGCTCCGACAGGGGCAATCAGCCCCAGCATTTT.

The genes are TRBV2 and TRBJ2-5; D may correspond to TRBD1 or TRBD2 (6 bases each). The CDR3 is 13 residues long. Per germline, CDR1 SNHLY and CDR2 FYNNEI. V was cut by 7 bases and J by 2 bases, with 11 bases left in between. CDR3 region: CASIRGRQETQYF. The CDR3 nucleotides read TGTGCCAGCATAAGGGGGAGGCAAGAGACCCAGTACTTC.

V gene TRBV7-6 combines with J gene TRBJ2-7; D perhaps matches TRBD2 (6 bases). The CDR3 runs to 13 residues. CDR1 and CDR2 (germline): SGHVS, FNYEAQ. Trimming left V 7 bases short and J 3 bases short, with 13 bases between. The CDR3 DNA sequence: TGTGCCAGCACCCGGAGGGCGGGCTACGAGCAGTACTTC. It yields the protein CASTRRAGYEQYF. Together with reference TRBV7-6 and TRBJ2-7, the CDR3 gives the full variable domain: GAGVSQSPRYKVTKRGQDVALRCDPISGHVSLYWYRQALGQGPEFLTYFNYEAQQDKSGLPNDRFSAERPEGSISTLTIQRTEQRDSAMYRCASTRRAGYEQYFGPGTRLTVT.

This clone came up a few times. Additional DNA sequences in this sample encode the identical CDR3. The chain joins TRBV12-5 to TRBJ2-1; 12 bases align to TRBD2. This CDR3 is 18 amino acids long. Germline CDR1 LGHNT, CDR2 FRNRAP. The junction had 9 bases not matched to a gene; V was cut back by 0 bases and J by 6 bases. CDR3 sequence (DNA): TGTGCTAGTGGTTTGGTGCTAGCGGGGGGGCGTCAAGGCAATGAGCAGTTCTTC. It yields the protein CASGLVLAGGRQGNEQFF.

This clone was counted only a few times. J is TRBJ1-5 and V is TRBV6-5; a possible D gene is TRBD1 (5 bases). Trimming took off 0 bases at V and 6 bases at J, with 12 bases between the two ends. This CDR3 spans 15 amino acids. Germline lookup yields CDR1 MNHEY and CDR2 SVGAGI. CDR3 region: CASSYSRGLPQPQHF. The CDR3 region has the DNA TGTGCCAGCAGTTACTCGCGGGGACTGCCTCAGCCCCAGCATTTT.

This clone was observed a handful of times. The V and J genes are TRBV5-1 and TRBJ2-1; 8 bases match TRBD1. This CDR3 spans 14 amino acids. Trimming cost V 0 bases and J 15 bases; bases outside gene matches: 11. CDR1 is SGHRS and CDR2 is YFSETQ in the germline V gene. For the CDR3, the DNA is TGCGCCAGCAGCTTGGGACAGGGGCCCCTTCGGGGGTTCTTC. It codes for CASSLGQGPLRGFF.

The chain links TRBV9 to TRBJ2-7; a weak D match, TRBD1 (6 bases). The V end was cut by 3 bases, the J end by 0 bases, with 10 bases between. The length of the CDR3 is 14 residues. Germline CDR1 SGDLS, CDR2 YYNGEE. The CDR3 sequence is CASSAKGDSYEQYF. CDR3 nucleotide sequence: TGTGCCAGCAGCGCAAAGGGGGACTCCTACGAGCAGTACTTC.

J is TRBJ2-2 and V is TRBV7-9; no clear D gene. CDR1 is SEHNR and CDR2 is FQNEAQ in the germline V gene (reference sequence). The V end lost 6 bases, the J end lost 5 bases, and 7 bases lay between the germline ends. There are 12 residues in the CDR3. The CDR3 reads CASSSITGELFF. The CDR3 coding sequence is TGTGCCAGCAGTTCAATTACCGGGGAGCTGTTTTTT.

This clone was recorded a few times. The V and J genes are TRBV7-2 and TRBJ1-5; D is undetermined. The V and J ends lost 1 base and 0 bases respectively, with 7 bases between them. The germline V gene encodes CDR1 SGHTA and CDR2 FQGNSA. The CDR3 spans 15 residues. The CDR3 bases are TGTGCCAGCAGCTTAGGGCAGGTTAGCAATCAGCCCCAGCATTTT. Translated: CASSLGQVSNQPQHF.

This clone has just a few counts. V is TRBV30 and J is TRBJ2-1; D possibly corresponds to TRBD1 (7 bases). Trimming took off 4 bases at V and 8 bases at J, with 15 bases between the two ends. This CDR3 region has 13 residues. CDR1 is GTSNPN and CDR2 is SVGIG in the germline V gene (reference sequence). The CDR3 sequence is CAWNARGVHEQFF. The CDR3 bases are TGTGCCTGGAATGCCAGGGGGGTACATGAGCAGTTCTTC.